These 12 T cell receptor beta chains originate from one sample sequenced in a study of siplizumab effects on memory and regulatory T cells. Sequencing used immunoSEQ multiplex PCR; TCRdb keeps in-frame clones, though not all of them. In the table there are more than 70,000 clones, over 90% of which are singletons. Sequenced input: CD8+ T cells sorted from blood. All receptors come from a human donor in good health.

This sequence joins TRBV9 and TRBJ2-3, with D possibly TRBD2 on 5 matching bases. The CDR3 totals 15 residues. Germline V gene sequence: CDR1 SGDLS, CDR2 YYNGEE. The V gene lost 3 bases and the J gene lost 5 bases, with 16 bases spanning the gap. CDR3 loop: CASSDEGSSGDTQYF. The CDR3 DNA reads as TGTGCCAGCAGCGACGAGGGATCCTCGGGAGATACGCAGTATTTT.

This chain links TRBV19 with TRBJ1-1, with D hard to call. Germline loops: CDR1 LNHDA, CDR2 SQIVND (reference sequence). Trimming removed 5 bases at V and 0 bases at J, with 7 bases between. The CDR3 sequence is 13 residues long. The CDR3 sequence: CASSVAMNTEAFF. The CDR3 coding sequence is TGTGCCAGTAGTGTCGCTATGAACACTGAAGCTTTCTTT.

The rearrangement uses TRBV19 and TRBJ1-2, with D possibly matching TRBD1 (5 bases). Germline V gene lookup returns CDR1 LNHDA and CDR2 SQIVND (reference sequence). The V end was cut by 3 bases, the J end by 6 bases, with 8 bases between. The CDR3 is made up of 12 amino acids. The CDR3 spells CASSMKTDGYTF. The DNA for the CDR3 is TGTGCCAGTAGTATGAAGACAGATGGCTACACCTTC.

This chain connects TRBV9 to TRBJ2-2; TRBD1 might be the D (5 bases). Germline CDR1 and CDR2: SGDLS and YYNGEE. CDR3 length equals 16 residues. The V end was cut by 3 bases, the J end by 1 base, with 13 bases between. The CDR3 region is CASSALGPGNTGELFF. DNA for the CDR3: TGTGCCAGCAGCGCCCTGGGGCCGGGGAACACCGGGGAGCTGTTTTTT.

The chain uses TRBV7-6 and TRBJ2-6; no firm D call. V lost 2 bases, J lost 0 bases, and 11 bases lay in between. Germline CDR1 SGHVS, CDR2 FNYEAQ. The CDR3 consists of 17 residues. The CDR3 bases are TGTGCCAGCAGCTTACTTTCCGTCAGCTCTGGGGCCAACGTCCTGACTTTC. Amino acids: CASSLLSVSSGANVLTF. The variable domain in full, completed from reference TRBV7-6 and TRBJ2-6, reads GAGVSQSPRYKVTKRGQDVALRCDPISGHVSLYWYRQALGQGPEFLTYFNYEAQQDKSGLPNDRFSAERPEGSISTLTIQRTEQRDSAMYRCASSLLSVSSGANVLTFGAGSRLTVL.

The genes are TRBV27 and TRBJ2-7; 13 bases match TRBD2. The V gene's germline CDR1 is MNHEY and CDR2 SMNVEV (reference sequence). After removal of 1 base from V and 5 bases from J, the junction contained 5 bases not matched to a gene. This CDR3 has 16 residues. CDR3 sequence (DNA): TGTGCCAGCAGTTTATTACTAGCGGGAGGGCCGGACGAGCAGTACTTC. It encodes CASSLLLAGGPDEQYF.

In DNA, the CDR3 is TGCGCCGGACTACTAGCGGGAGGCGAGCAGTACTTC. This encodes CAGLLAGGEQYF. The V gene is TRBV10-1, the J gene TRBJ2-7, with 12 positions matching TRBD2. The germline V gene has CDR1 WNHNN and CDR2 SYGVQD (reference sequence). The CDR3 is made up of 12 amino acids. Losses at the gene ends were 11 bases for V and 6 bases for J; bases not matched to a gene: 5.

This chain uses TRBV10-3 with TRBJ2-7, with TRBD2 matching 7 bases. The CDR3 contains 11 residues. Looked up from germline, CDR1 is ENHRY and CDR2 is SYGVKD. V lost 9 bases to trimming and J lost 3 bases; unmatched junction nucleotides: 2. CDR3 loop: CAILAGYEQYF. For the CDR3, the DNA is TGTGCCATTTTAGCGGGCTACGAGCAGTACTTC.

This rearrangement joins TRBV6-5 to TRBJ1-2; D perhaps matches TRBD1 (5 bases). There are 13 residues in the CDR3. Germline assignment: CDR1 MNHEY and CDR2 SVGAGI. The V end lost 5 bases, the J end lost 6 bases, and 13 bases lay between the germline ends. CDR3 sequence reads: CASSDTQGDGYTF. As DNA, the CDR3 is TGTGCCAGCAGTGATACCCAGGGTGATGGCTACACCTTC.

The chain carries TRBV19 and TRBJ2-7; possible D gene TRBD1, 6 bases. The V end was cut by 3 bases, the J end by 3 bases, with 12 bases between. This CDR3 is built from 14 residues. CDR1 is LNHDA, CDR2 SQIVND, per germline (reference sequence). CDR3 sequence reads: CASSMGDTLYEQYF. For the CDR3, the DNA is TGTGCCAGTAGTATGGGGGACACGCTCTACGAGCAGTACTTC.

The chain uses TRBV19 and TRBJ2-5, with 10 nucleotides matching TRBD2. The V segment lost 0 bases and the J segment 5 bases; nucleotides outside the gene matches: 6. The CDR3 consists of 16 residues. Looked up from germline, CDR1 is LNHDA and CDR2 is SQIVND (reference sequence). The CDR3 reads CASSIDRTSGLETQYF. The CDR3 region has the DNA TGTGCCAGTAGTATAGACCGGACTAGCGGCTTGGAGACCCAGTACTTC.

The chain carries TRBV6-6 and TRBJ2-2; D remains unclear. CDR1 is MNHNY, CDR2 SVGAGI, per germline (reference sequence). This CDR3 spans 13 amino acids. The ends were cut back, 6 bases at V and 8 bases at J, with 13 bases in the middle. The CDR3 nucleotides read TGTGCCAGCAGCCAACTTAACTCTGGGGAGCTGTTTTTT. Translating it yields CASSQLNSGELFF.